This TCR beta chain was sequenced for a study of identical twins. The study, taken as a whole, reports: Findings came from cross-sectional statistics, without long-term follow-up of donors. Memory repertoires showed no such pattern, whereas abundant cord blood beta clonotypes carried fewer insertions.

The V gene end was trimmed by 7 bases and the J gene end by 7 bases; junction bases not matched to a gene: 7. Per germline, CDR1 DFQATT and CDR2 SNEGSKA (reference sequence). The CDR3 consists of 11 residues. Through template switching, a universal primer site was introduced, and the cDNA contained unique molecular identifiers. TCRdb re-called the 5' RACE reads with MiXCR, one entry per CDR3 protein. The top ten hold over 4% of the sample, which has roughly 690,000 distinct CDR3 sequences, around 20% seen once. Regarding this clonotype: Antigen: not known.

This sample was also put to use in a study of T cells expressing NK-cell markers. That investigation notes: Repertoire data for TCR beta were derived from sorted T cells (CD3+CD56+NKG2C+, CD3+CD56+NKG2C- and CD3+CD56-NKG2C+).

This TCR was recovered from a woman between 18 and 30 years old in good health. The chain carries TRBV20-1 and TRBJ2-7; 7 positions agree with TRBD1. Sequencing was performed on PBMCs. CDR3 protein: CSGMTGREQYF. The CDR3 DNA sequence: TGCAGTGGAATGACAGGGCGGGAGCAGTACTTC.